Below are 30 T cell receptor beta chains sequenced from a single sample in a study of memory CD4+ T cells and cytomegalovirus serostatus (dated by TCRdb to 2018 to 2020). Single viable CD3+CD4+CD8-CD45RO+ cells were sorted as memory CD4+ T cells on a FACSAria II. The library relied on the immunoSEQ multiplex PCR assay. TCRdb carries this immuneACCESS record with in-frame sequences only. Its versions omit some clonotypes, under half of them owing to an unresolved V gene in the studies checked, with the rest unexplained. The sample contains about 58,000 clones, roughly 84% of them found a single time. The ten largest clones add up to roughly 0.5% of the sample. Sequenced sample: memory CD4+ T cells from blood. The receptor source for this set is an adult in good health and CMV-seronegative. Some clones in this sample may be carry-over from other donors' samples.

The genes are TRBV23-1 and TRBJ2-1; 7 bases align to TRBD1. TRBV23-1 qualifies as an ORF whose function is uncertain. CDR3 length: 17 residues. Trimming at V came to 2 bases and at J to 0 bases, leaving 7 bases not matched to a gene. CDR3 protein: CASSQTDRASSYNEQFF. The CDR3 bases are TGCGCCAGCAGTCAAACCGACAGGGCCAGCTCCTACAATGAGCAGTTCTTC.

The chain couples TRBV29-1 to TRBJ2-7; 9 bases map to TRBD1. CDR3 length: 13 amino acids. Germline CDR1 is SQVTM and CDR2 is ANQGSEA. V lost 8 bases to trimming and J lost 7 bases; unmatched junction nucleotides: 12. The CDR3 here is CSIGVQGAREQYF. The CDR3 nucleotides read TGCAGCATTGGCGTACAGGGGGCACGGGAGCAGTACTTC.

In this sample, this clone turned up once. CDR3 region: CASSPGQGREKLFF. CDR3 bases: TGCGCCAGCAGCCCGGGACAGGGTCGGGAAAAACTGTTTTTT. The V call is TRBV5-1, the J call TRBJ1-4, with 9 nucleotides matching TRBD1. The junction had 6 bases not matched to a gene; V was cut back by 4 bases and J by 8 bases. The CDR3 is 14 residues long. The germline CDR1 and CDR2 sequences are SGHRS and YFSETQ.

The chain has TRBV2 and TRBJ2-3; no reliable D call. The CDR3 spans 15 residues. V was pared by 4 bases and J by 0 bases, with 11 bases between. Germline V gene sequence: CDR1 SNHLY, CDR2 FYNNEI. CDR3 DNA: TGTGCCAGCAGTGGACTTTTGACTAGCACAGATACGCAGTATTTT. This sequence encodes CASSGLLTSTDTQYF.

The chain is built from TRBV12-2 and TRBJ2-3; the table's D gene call, TRBD2, was not cross checked with the DNA. TRBV12-2 is reported as a pseudogene. CDR3 size: 16 residues. The CDR3 region is CASRLVAGGPLDTQYF. The CDR3 nucleotides read TGTGCAAGTCGCTTAGTGGCGGGAGGGCCATTAGATACGCAGTATTTT.

The chain uses TRBV7-8 and TRBJ1-3; D remains ambiguous. The germline V gene has CDR1 SGHVS and CDR2 FQNEAQ. The CDR3 is made up of 12 amino acids. The ends were cut back, 5 bases at V and 4 bases at J, with 6 bases in the middle. The CDR3 DNA is TGTGCCAGCAGCAACGGGGGAAACACCATATATTTT. Translation gives CASSNGGNTIYF.

CDR3 DNA sequence: TGTGCCAGCAGTTCTCGACCGTTACAAGAGACCCAGTACTTC. Amino acid sequence: CASSSRPLQETQYF. This chain links TRBV6-5 with TRBJ2-5; D remains ambiguous. This CDR3 comprises 14 residues. Germline loops: CDR1 MNHEY, CDR2 SVGAGI. Trimming removed 4 bases at V and 2 bases at J, with 11 bases between.

The chain carries TRBV27 and TRBJ2-1; 8 bases match TRBD2. The CDR3 totals 14 residues. The V and J ends lost 6 bases and 8 bases, in that order; junction bases with no gene match: 9. Per germline, CDR1 MNHEY and CDR2 SMNVEV (reference sequence). The chain's CDR3 is CASRGGTSTHEQFF. The CDR3, as DNA: TGTGCCAGCAGAGGGGGGACTAGTACCCATGAGCAGTTCTTC.

The V call is TRBV28, the J call TRBJ1-2; no reliable D call. V was pared by 1 base and J by 6 bases, with 9 bases between. Germline V CDR1 and CDR2: MDHEN, SYDVKM. This CDR3 region has 13 residues. CDR3: CASSLFRRDGYTF. The DNA of the CDR3 is TGTGCCAGCAGTTTATTTCGACGGGATGGCTACACCTTC.

The chain is built from TRBV6-5 and TRBJ2-1; the D gene is possibly TRBD2 (7 bases). Looked up from germline, CDR1 is MNHEY and CDR2 is SVGAGI. The CDR3 loop spans 16 amino acids. V was shortened by 0 bases and J by 6 bases, with 15 bases between the two germline ends. The CDR3 nucleotides are TGTGCCAGCAGTTACTCGAGGGGGGGAGCTCGCAATGAGCAGTTCTTC. It codes for CASSYSRGGARNEQFF.

This chain links TRBV18 with TRBJ1-1; perhaps TRBD1 as D (5 bases). Germline V gene sequence: CDR1 KGHSH, CDR2 LQKENI. The CDR3 loop spans 15 amino acids. Trimming pared 3 bases from V and 4 bases from J, leaving 15 bases between. CDR3 in amino acids: CASSPDIQAPTEAFF. CDR3 nucleotide sequence: TGTGCCAGCTCACCCGACATACAGGCGCCCACTGAAGCTTTCTTT.

This clone appeared once. This chain links TRBV28 with TRBJ2-6, with no clear D. V was trimmed by 6 bases and J by 0 bases, leaving 12 bases between them. Germline CDR1 and CDR2: MDHEN and SYDVKM. This CDR3 comprises 16 residues. The CDR3 spells CASRRFWSSGANVLTF. For the CDR3, the DNA is TGTGCCAGCAGAAGATTCTGGAGCTCTGGGGCCAACGTCCTGACTTTC.

The J gene is TRBJ2-3, the V gene TRBV5-4; 7 nucleotides line up with TRBD1. The V gene's germline CDR1 is SGHNT and CDR2 YYREEE (reference sequence). Trimming at V came to 4 bases and at J to 2 bases, leaving 4 bases not matched to a gene. The CDR3 is 14 amino acids. The CDR3, as DNA: TGTGCCAGCAGCCCGGGACAGCACACAGATACGCAGTATTTT. As protein: CASSPGQHTDTQYF.

V and J are TRBV6-5 and TRBJ1-1; perhaps TRBD1 as D (5 bases). V gave up 0 bases and J gave up 4 bases, with 9 bases separating them. The CDR3 contains 14 residues. In germline, CDR1 is MNHEY, CDR2 SVGAGI. In nucleotides, the CDR3 is TGTGCCAGCAGTTACTCTCAGGGTAGCACTGAAGCTTTCTTT. Translation gives CASSYSQGSTEAFF.

The J gene is TRBJ1-4, the V gene TRBV5-1; possible D gene TRBD1, 6 bases. CDR1 is SGHRS, CDR2 YFSETQ, per germline. This CDR3 has 15 amino acids. V lost 3 bases and J lost 8, with 17 bases in between. The chain's CDR3 is CASSYAQGGEEKLFF. CDR3 sequence (DNA): TGCGCCAGCAGCTATGCACAGGGCGGGGAAGAAAAACTGTTTTTT.

The DNA of the CDR3 is TGTGCCAGCAGTGCTGGTCGGACAGGGGGAACAGATACGCAGTATTTT. Its translation is CASSAGRTGGTDTQYF. V is TRBV2 and J is TRBJ2-3; TRBD1 agrees at 10 bases. The CDR3 spans 16 residues. Trimming took 4 bases from V and 3 from J; bases not matched to a gene: 7. Germline V lookup: CDR1 SNHLY, CDR2 FYNNEI.

Only one count was recorded for this clone. The chain employs TRBV6-1 and TRBJ1-6; possibly TRBD1 for D (5 bases). V lost 0 bases and J lost 7, with 7 bases in between. CDR3 length: 14 residues. Germline-derived CDR1 and CDR2 are MNHNS and SASEGT. The CDR3: CASSEAGDNSPLHF. In DNA form, the CDR3 reads TGTGCCAGCAGTGAAGCAGGGGACAATTCACCCCTCCACTTT.

The chain has TRBV28 and TRBJ2-2; D remains ambiguous. This CDR3 has 15 residues. Trimming left V 2 bases short and J 0 bases short, with 7 bases between. Germline V lookup: CDR1 MDHEN, CDR2 SYDVKM. CDR3 nucleotide sequence: TGTGCCAGCAGTTTAGGGCCAGCGAACACCGGGGAGCTGTTTTTT. It specifies CASSLGPANTGELFF. The full variable domain, with the rest looked up from reference TRBV28 and TRBJ2-2, is DVKVTQSSRYLVKRTGEKVFLECVQDMDHENMFWYRQDPGLGLRLIYFSYDVKMKEKGDIPEGYSVSREKKERFSLILESASTNQTSMYLCASSLGPANTGELFFGEGSRLTVL.

V is TRBV12-5 and J is TRBJ1-1, with a tentative D call TRBD1 (5 bases). Germline assignment: CDR1 LGHNT and CDR2 FRNRAP. V was cut by 7 bases and J by 0 bases, with 12 bases left in between. The CDR3 sequence is 14 residues long. CDR3 in DNA: TGTGCTAGTGCCTGGGGGTCCATGAACACTGAAGCTTTCTTT. This translates into CASAWGSMNTEAFF.

This clone was observed a few times. The chain uses TRBV27 and TRBJ1-1, with D perhaps TRBD1 (5 bases). Germline V CDR1 and CDR2: MNHEY, SMNVEV (reference sequence). The V end was cut by 0 bases, the J end by 3 bases, with 8 bases between. The CDR3 runs 14 residues. The CDR3 bases are TGTGCCAGCAGTTTATCGCGGGGGGACACTGAAGCTTTCTTT. It specifies CASSLSRGDTEAFF.

V is TRBV19 and J is TRBJ1-5; D ambiguous. This CDR3 region has 15 residues. Trimming pared 2 bases from V and 4 bases from J, leaving 12 bases between. CDR1 and CDR2 from the germline V gene are LNHDA and SQIVND (reference sequence). CDR3: CASSITGSSNQPQHF. DNA of the CDR3: TGTGCCAGTAGTATAACGGGGAGCTCTAATCAGCCCCAGCATTTT.

The chain couples TRBV19 to TRBJ1-4; perhaps TRBD1 as D (5 bases). Trimming took off 9 bases at V and 3 bases at J, with 14 bases between the two ends. This CDR3 region has 14 residues. Germline V CDR1 and CDR2: LNHDA, SQIVND (reference sequence). This CDR3 reads CASSGEQANEKLFF. CDR3 sequence (DNA): TGTGCCAGCTCGGGGGAGCAGGCTAATGAAAAACTGTTTTTT.

V usage is TRBV5-6 and J usage is TRBJ1-2, with D unresolved. Trimming pared 5 bases from V and 4 bases from J, leaving 6 bases between. Germline loops: CDR1 SGHDT, CDR2 YYEEEE. The CDR3 runs to 11 residues. This chain's CDR3 is CASRRLYGYTF. In DNA form, the CDR3 reads TGTGCCAGCAGAAGGCTCTATGGCTACACCTTC.

The chain has TRBV19 and TRBJ2-5, with D perhaps TRBD2 (5 bases). Germline lookup yields CDR1 LNHDA and CDR2 SQIVND (reference sequence). V was clipped by 1 base and J by 5 bases, with 14 bases between them. The CDR3 sequence is 15 residues long. DNA for the CDR3: TGTGCCAGTAGTATAGGTGGGAGCTTTGTGGAGACCCAGTACTTC. As protein: CASSIGGSFVETQYF.

The gene calls are TRBV6-5 and TRBJ1-2; TRBD1 matches at 11 bases. Losses at the gene ends were 6 bases for V and 8 bases for J; bases not matched to a gene: 8. This CDR3 is 14 amino acids long. Per germline, CDR1 MNHEY and CDR2 SVGAGI. CDR3: CASRGGQGGGGYTF. CDR3 DNA sequence: TGTGCCAGCAGGGGGGGACAGGGGGGAGGCGGCTACACCTTC.

CDR3 loop: CASSCRQGGEKLFF. The CDR3 DNA sequence: TGTGCCAGCAGCTGCAGACAGGGGGGGGAAAAACTGTTTTTT. The chain employs TRBV21-1 and TRBJ1-4; the table's D gene call, TRBD1, was not cross checked with the DNA. TRBV21-1 is recorded as a pseudogene. The CDR3 covers 14 residues.

There are a few counts of this clone. The chain is built from TRBV7-9 and TRBJ2-1, with D uncertain. Trimming took off 3 bases at V and 0 bases at J, with 3 bases between the two ends. This CDR3 is built from 13 residues. CDR1 and CDR2 from the germline V gene are SEHNR and FQNEAQ (reference sequence). Here the CDR3 DNA reads TGTGCCAGCAGCTTGAGCTCCTACAATGAGCAGTTCTTC. This encodes CASSLSSYNEQFF.

CDR3 sequence (DNA): TGCGCCAGCAGCCCCTGGACAGGGGCAAATCAGCCCCAGCATTTT. Amino acid sequence: CASSPWTGANQPQHF. The chain couples TRBV5-1 to TRBJ1-5, with TRBD1 identical over 9 bases. J gave up 4 bases and V 4 bases, and 6 bases lay outside the gene matches. This CDR3 is built from 15 residues. Germline-derived CDR1 and CDR2 are SGHRS and YFSETQ. Variable domain in full (rest from reference TRBV5-1 and TRBJ1-5): KAGVTQTPRYLIKTRGQQVTLSCSPISGHRSVSWYQQTPGQGLQFLFEYFSETQRNKGNFPGRFSGRQFSNSRSEMNVSTLELGDSALYLCASSPWTGANQPQHFGDGTRLSIL.

The rearrangement joins TRBV2 to TRBJ2-1, with D perhaps assigned TRBD1 or TRBD2 (6 bases each). CDR1 is SNHLY, CDR2 FYNNEI, per germline. The CDR3 extends over 13 amino acids. Deletions cut 5 bases from V and 10 bases from J, with 15 bases between. The CDR3 DNA reads as TGTGCCAGCAGTCGACTGGAGGGGGAGGAGCAGTTCTTC. Translating it yields CASSRLEGEEQFF.

This clone has more than one count but fewer than ten. This sequence joins TRBV4-1 and TRBJ1-4, with D perhaps matching TRBD1 (5 bases). V lost 3 bases and J lost 8, with 22 bases in between. Germline loops: CDR1 MGHRA, CDR2 YSYEKL. This CDR3 is 17 amino acids long. The CDR3 region is CASSHPLGATNFEKLFF. The CDR3 nucleotides read TGCGCCAGCAGCCATCCCCTAGGGGCTACGAATTTCGAAAAACTGTTTTTT.